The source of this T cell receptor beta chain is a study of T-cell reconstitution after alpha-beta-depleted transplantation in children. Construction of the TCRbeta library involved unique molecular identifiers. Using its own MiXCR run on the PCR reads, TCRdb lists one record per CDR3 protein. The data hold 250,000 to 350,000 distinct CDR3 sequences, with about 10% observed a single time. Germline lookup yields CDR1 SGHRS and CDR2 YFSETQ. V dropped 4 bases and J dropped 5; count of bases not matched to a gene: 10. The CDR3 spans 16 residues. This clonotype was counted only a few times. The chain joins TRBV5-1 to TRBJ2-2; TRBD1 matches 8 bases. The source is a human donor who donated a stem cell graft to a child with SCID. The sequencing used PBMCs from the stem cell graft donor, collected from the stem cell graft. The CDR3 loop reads CASSTLQGVLTGELFF. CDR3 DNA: TGCGCCAGCAGCACCTTACAGGGGGTTTTGACCGGGGAGCTGTTTTTT.